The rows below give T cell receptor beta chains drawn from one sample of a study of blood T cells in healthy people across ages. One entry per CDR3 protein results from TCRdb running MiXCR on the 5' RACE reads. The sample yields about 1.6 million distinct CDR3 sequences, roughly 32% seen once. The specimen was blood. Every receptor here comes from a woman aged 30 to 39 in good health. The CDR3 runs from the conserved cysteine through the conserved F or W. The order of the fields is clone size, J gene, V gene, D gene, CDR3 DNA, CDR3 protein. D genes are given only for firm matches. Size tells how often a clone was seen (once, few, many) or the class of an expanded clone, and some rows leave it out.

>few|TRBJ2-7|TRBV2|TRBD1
TGTGCCAGCAGCAGAGAACAGGGGGCAGCCTACGAGCAGTACTTC
CASSREQGAAYEQYF
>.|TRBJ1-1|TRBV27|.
TGTGCCAGCAGTTTATCGGGGGAGGCCACTGAAGCTTTCTTT
CASSLSGEATEAFF
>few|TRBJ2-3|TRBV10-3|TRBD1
TGTGCCATCAGTGAGGATCGAAGGGGGCGTCTTAGCACAGATACGCAGTATTTT
CAISEDRRGRLSTDTQYF
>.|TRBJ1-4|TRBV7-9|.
TGTGCCAGCAGCTCCGAGGGGGGAACTAATGAAAAACTGTTTTTT
CASSSEGGTNEKLFF
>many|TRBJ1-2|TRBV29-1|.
TGCAGCGCCCACGGGGTAGAGGTATATGGCTACACCTTC
CSAHGVEVYGYTF
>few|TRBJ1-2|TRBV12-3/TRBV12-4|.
TGTGCCAGCAGTTTAGGTGGACACGGGAACTATGGCTACACCTTC
CASSLGGHGNYGYTF
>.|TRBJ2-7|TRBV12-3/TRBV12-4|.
TGTGCCAGCAGTTTCTTAGAGGAGGGGTACGAGCAGTACTTC
CASSFLEEGYEQYF
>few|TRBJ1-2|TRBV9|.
TGTGCCAGCAACATCGGACAGTATGGCTACACCTTC
CASNIGQYGYTF
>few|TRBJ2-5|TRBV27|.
TGTGCCAGCAGTTTAGTATGGAATCAAGAGACCCAGTACTTC
CASSLVWNQETQYF
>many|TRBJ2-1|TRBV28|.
TGTGCCAGCCACGCGGCCCTCGTTAATGAGCAGTTCTTC
CASHAALVNEQFF
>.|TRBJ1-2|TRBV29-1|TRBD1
TGCAGCGTTGAAGGCAGGGGGACAGGTGGCTACACCTTC
CSVEGRGTGGYTF